Below are 32 T cell receptor beta chains sequenced from a single sample in a study of blood T cell repertoires in COVID-19. The method was immunoSEQ multiplex PCR; TCRdb's version includes in-frame clones alone and lacks a portion of them. The profile shows about 82,000 clones, under 90% of them singletons. Sequencing used peripheral blood. All receptors derive from a woman in her thirties or forties with active or convalescent COVID-19.

In its sample, this clone was seen once. The chain joins TRBV2 to TRBJ1-6; 9 nucleotides agree with TRBD1. The V and J ends lost 6 bases and 9 bases, in that order; junction bases with no gene match: 9. Germline values: CDR1 SNHLY, CDR2 FYNNEI. This CDR3 has 15 residues. The CDR3 sequence is CASRGDRELGSPLHF. CDR3 nucleotides: TGTGCCAGCAGAGGGGACAGGGAATTGGGTTCACCCCTCCACTTT.

This clone showed up just a few times. The V gene is TRBV5-6, the J gene TRBJ2-1; 7 bases fit TRBD1. Trimming removed 4 bases from V and 2 bases from J; junction bases left unmatched: 12. Per germline, CDR1 SGHDT and CDR2 YYEEEE. The CDR3 sequence is 17 residues long. CDR3 bases: TGTGCCAGCAGCGGTCTTCAGGGGGTTGGTGCCTACAATGAGCAGTTCTTC. This codes for CASSGLQGVGAYNEQFF.

V gene TRBV6-1 combines with J gene TRBJ1-6; D gene ambiguous. This CDR3 has 16 amino acids. Germline CDR1 is MNHNS and CDR2 is SASEGT. V lost 3 bases, J lost 8 bases, and 17 bases lay in between. The CDR3 protein is CASSEFGREIHSPLHF. CDR3 in DNA: TGTGCCAGCAGTGAGTTTGGGAGGGAGATTCATTCACCCCTCCACTTT.

This chain joins TRBV6-6 and TRBJ2-1, with D perhaps matching TRBD1 (5 bases). The length of the CDR3 is 13 residues. V gave up 0 bases and J gave up 6 bases, with 6 bases separating them. The germline CDR1 and CDR2 sequences are MNHNY and SVGAGI (reference sequence). CDR3 protein: CASSYSGVNEQFF. The CDR3 coding sequence is TGTGCCAGCAGTTACTCAGGGGTCAATGAGCAGTTCTTC.

CDR3 nucleotides: TGCGCCAGCAGCGAAGGGGAGGCCTACAATGAGCAGTTCTTC. Translated, it gives CASSEGEAYNEQFF. The chain links TRBV5-1 to TRBJ2-1; D possibly corresponds to TRBD2 (6 bases). The CDR3 has 14 residues. The germline gives CDR1 SGHRS, CDR2 YFSETQ. Trimming took 4 bases from V and 2 from J, leaving 10 bases between them.

This CDR3 is CASSSPGEGSHEQYF. CDR3 in DNA: TGTGCCAGCAGTTCGCCAGGGGAGGGGTCCCACGAGCAGTACTTC. This chain links TRBV2 with TRBJ2-7, with a tentative D call TRBD2 (7 bases). The CDR3 length is 15 residues. In germline, CDR1 is SNHLY, CDR2 FYNNEI. V was cut by 5 bases and J by 5 bases, with 19 bases left in between.

The chain joins TRBV28 to TRBJ1-1; 7 bases line up with TRBD1. Trimming took 5 bases from V and 7 from J; bases not matched to a gene: 10. This CDR3 contains 14 residues. Germline CDR1 MDHEN, CDR2 SYDVKM. CDR3 sequence: CASSPGTASFEAFF. The CDR3, as DNA: TGTGCCAGCAGTCCCGGGACAGCGAGTTTTGAAGCTTTCTTT.

V gene TRBV7-2 combines with J gene TRBJ1-5, with TRBD1 as a possible D gene (5 bases). From germline, CDR1 is SGHTA and CDR2 FQGNSA. The CDR3 length is 16 residues. V was clipped by 0 bases and J by 0 bases, with 9 bases between them. DNA of the CDR3: TGTGCCAGCAGCTTAGCTGCAGGGATTAGCAATCAGCCCCAGCATTTT. It specifies CASSLAAGISNQPQHF.

V and J are TRBV10-3 and TRBJ2-2; 8 bases match TRBD2. Germline lookup yields CDR1 ENHRY and CDR2 SYGVKD. J gave up 5 bases and V 4 bases, and 9 bases lay outside the gene matches. The CDR3 runs to 16 residues. The DNA for the CDR3 is TGTGCCATCAGTGCCCCGGGGGGGCACCAAACCGGGGAGCTGTTTTTT. Protein sequence: CAISAPGGHQTGELFF.

The genes are TRBV5-4 and TRBJ1-6; a weak D match, TRBD1 (6 bases). V lost 0 bases and J lost 8, with 12 bases in between. Germline V gives CDR1 SGHNT, CDR2 YYREEE (reference sequence). This CDR3 comprises 15 residues. CDR3 amino acids: CASSLDFRGDSPLHF. The DNA of the CDR3 is TGTGCCAGCAGCTTGGACTTCAGGGGTGATTCACCCCTCCACTTT.

V usage is TRBV5-8 and J usage is TRBJ1-6; 8 positions match TRBD1. Germline V gives CDR1 SGHTS, CDR2 YDEGEE. The CDR3 contains 15 residues. V shed 4 bases and J 5 bases; nucleotides not matched to a gene: 5. Written as DNA, the CDR3 is TGTGCCAGCAGCATCGGACAGGGACATAATTCACCCCTCCACTTT. Translating gives CASSIGQGHNSPLHF.

This clone was counted between two and nine times. The chain links TRBV28 to TRBJ2-1, with 10 bases fitting TRBD1. Germline V gene lookup returns CDR1 MDHEN and CDR2 SYDVKM. There are 19 residues in the CDR3. The V and J ends lost 5 bases and 10 bases, in that order; junction bases with no gene match: 23. DNA of the CDR3: TGTGCCAGCAGTATCAGACAGGGGGCGTTCGGTTTGGTAGCATGGGAGCAGTTCTTC. Translation gives CASSIRQGAFGLVAWEQFF. Full variable domain (remainder filled in from reference TRBV28 and TRBJ2-1): DVKVTQSSRYLVKRTGEKVFLECVQDMDHENMFWYRQDPGLGLRLIYFSYDVKMKEKGDIPEGYSVSREKKERFSLILESASTNQTSMYLCASSIRQGAFGLVAWEQFFGPGTRLTVL.

CDR3 in amino acids: CAASGQENTEAFF. In DNA, the CDR3 is TGTGCCGCCTCGGGACAGGAGAACACTGAAGCTTTCTTT. The V and J genes are TRBV15 and TRBJ1-1; 8 bases map to TRBD1. The CDR3 covers 13 residues. J was trimmed by 1 base and V by 11 bases; bases with no gene match: 6. Looked up from germline, CDR1 is LNHNV and CDR2 is YYDKDF (reference sequence).

The rearrangement joins TRBV5-1 to TRBJ2-3, with D possibly being TRBD2 (7 bases). Germline CDR1 reads SGHRS; CDR2 reads YFSETQ. V lost 2 bases and J lost 5, with 12 bases in between. This CDR3 has 14 residues. The chain's CDR3 is CASSFIGGRDTQYF. The DNA for the CDR3 is TGCGCCAGCAGCTTTATCGGGGGGCGAGATACGCAGTATTTT.

This rearrangement joins TRBV9 to TRBJ1-3, with 10 bases lining up with TRBD1. Germline lookup yields CDR1 SGDLS and CDR2 YYNGEE. The length of the CDR3 is 17 residues. The V segment lost 4 bases and the J segment 1 base; nucleotides outside the gene matches: 8. The CDR3 nucleotides read TGTGCCAGCAGCCCCCGGGACAGGGGCCTTTCTGGAAACACCATATATTTT. Translation gives CASSPRDRGLSGNTIYF. Using reference TRBV9 and TRBJ1-3 for the parts outside the CDR3, the full variable domain is DSGVTQTPKHLITATGQRVTLRCSPRSGDLSVYWYQQSLDQGLQFLIQYYNGEERAKGNILERFSAQQFPDLHSELNLSSLELGDSALYFCASSPRDRGLSGNTIYFGEGSWLTVV.

This clone occurred a few times. The gene calls are TRBV2 and TRBJ1-5; D is unresolved. Germline lookup yields CDR1 SNHLY and CDR2 FYNNEI. Trimming took off 6 bases at V and 5 bases at J, with 8 bases between the two ends. The CDR3 is made up of 12 amino acids. CDR3 coding DNA: TGTGCCAGCAGCGCGGCGCATCAGCCCCAGCATTTT. Encoded protein: CASSAAHQPQHF.

V gene TRBV11-3 combines with J gene TRBJ1-3, with 9 nucleotides matching TRBD1. J gave up 0 bases and V 5 bases, and 14 bases lay outside the gene matches. The CDR3 covers 19 residues. CDR1 is SGHNT, CDR2 YENEEA, per germline. Here the CDR3 reads CASSPEVTGTGPSGNTIYF. The CDR3 DNA follows: TGTGCCAGCAGCCCCGAGGTTACCGGGACAGGGCCCTCTGGAAACACCATATATTTT.

This sequence joins TRBV12-3 or TRBV12-4 and TRBJ2-1; D remains ambiguous. V lost 2 bases to trimming and J lost 7 bases, with 3 bases between them. The CDR3 runs to 11 residues. For the CDR3, the DNA is TGTGCCAGCAGTTTATCAAATGAGCAGTTCTTC. Translating it yields CASSLSNEQFF.

This chain uses TRBV6-7 with TRBJ2-1, with 9 bases that match TRBD2. TRBV6-7 is classed as an ORF, of uncertain function. After removal of 5 bases from V and 4 bases from J, the junction contained 12 bases not matched to a gene. The CDR3 has 17 amino acids. CDR3 residues: CASSENIAGDTYNEQFF. CDR3 sequence (DNA): TGTGCCAGCAGTGAGAATATAGCGGGAGACACTTACAATGAGCAGTTCTTC.

The chain has TRBV4-2 and TRBJ2-3; no reliable D call. Germline V gene sequence: CDR1 LGHNA, CDR2 YNFKEQ. The V end lost 2 bases, the J end lost 0 bases, and 12 bases lay between the germline ends. The CDR3 runs 16 residues. The CDR3 sequence is CASSQNPTSSTDTQYF. The CDR3 DNA follows: TGTGCCAGCAGCCAAAACCCAACTTCTAGCACAGATACGCAGTATTTT.

The CDR3 region is CASSFQQTPDTQYF. CDR3 bases: TGTGCCAGCAGCTTTCAGCAGACTCCAGATACGCAGTATTTT. The V gene is TRBV7-2, the J gene TRBJ2-3; D is unresolved. The V gene's germline CDR1 is SGHTA and CDR2 FQGNSA. The CDR3 contains 14 residues. V was shortened by 3 bases and J by 4 bases, with 11 bases between the two germline ends. The full variable domain, rest sourced from reference TRBV7-2 and TRBJ2-3, is GAGVSQSPSNKVTEKGKDVELRCDPISGHTALYWYRQSLGQGLEFLIYFQGNSAPDKSGLPSDRFSAERTGGSVSTLTIQRTQQEDSAVYLCASSFQQTPDTQYFGPGTRLTVL.

This clone appeared a single time. The V and J genes are TRBV13 and TRBJ1-4, with D unclear. The CDR3 is made up of 14 amino acids. From germline, CDR1 is PRHDT and CDR2 FYEKMQ (reference sequence). The germline V and J ends were trimmed by 9 bases and 4 bases, with 15 bases remaining between them. CDR3 bases: TGTGCCAGTTCCAACGGGGAGAGTAATGAAAAACTGTTTTTT. This sequence encodes CASSNGESNEKLFF. Filled out from reference TRBV13 and TRBJ1-4, the complete variable domain reads AAGVIQSPRHLIKEKRETATLKCYPIPRHDTVYWYQQGPGQDPQFLISFYEKMQSDKGSIPDRFSAQQFSDYHSELNMSSLELGDSALYFCASSNGESNEKLFFGSGTQLSVL.

The V and J genes are TRBV6-5 and TRBJ2-6; 8 bases match TRBD1. Germline V CDR1 and CDR2: MNHEY, SVGAGI. V lost 7 bases and J lost 0; bases outside the gene matches: 2. The CDR3 has 15 residues. CDR3 nucleotides: TGTGCCAGCACGGGACAGGTCTCTGGGGCCAACGTCCTGACTTTC. This codes for CASTGQVSGANVLTF.

The rearrangement uses TRBV10-3 and TRBJ1-1; 12 bases fit TRBD1. The CDR3 contains 16 residues. Germline trimming cut 0 bases from V and 6 bases from J; bases unmatched to any gene: 5. Germline CDR1 is ENHRY and CDR2 is SYGVKD. CDR3 sequence (DNA): TGTGCCATCAGTGAGTCGAGGGACAGGGGGCGGCCTGAAGCTTTCTTT. This codes for CAISESRDRGRPEAFF.

The chain uses TRBV29-1 and TRBJ2-7, with 7 positions matching TRBD1. In germline, CDR1 is SQVTM, CDR2 ANQGSEA. Trimming cost V 3 bases and J 4 bases; bases outside gene matches: 6. The CDR3 contains 13 residues. DNA of the CDR3: TGCAGCGTTGAGGTCAGGGGGAATTACGAGCAGTACTTC. It encodes CSVEVRGNYEQYF.

This clone was found many times. V is TRBV5-5 and J is TRBJ1-2, with a tentative D call TRBD1 (6 bases). Germline CDR1 SGHKS, CDR2 YYEKEE (reference sequence). The germline V and J ends were trimmed by 4 bases and 4 bases, with 11 bases remaining between them. The CDR3 totals 13 residues. As DNA, the CDR3 is TGTGCCAGCAGCCTTACAGGGATCTATGGCTACACCTTC. It translates to CASSLTGIYGYTF.

The rearrangement joins TRBV7-6 to TRBJ2-5; TRBD1 is a possible D gene (6 bases). Trimming removed 0 bases at V and 2 bases at J, with 10 bases between. CDR3 length: 15 amino acids. Germline lookup yields CDR1 SGHVS and CDR2 FNYEAQ. The CDR3 DNA follows: TGTGCCAGCAGCTTAGCGGGGGCACATCAAGAGACCCAGTACTTC. Translating it yields CASSLAGAHQETQYF.

CDR3 amino acids: CASSTGTSAYEQYF. DNA of the CDR3: TGTGCCAGCAGCACCGGGACTAGCGCCTACGAGCAGTACTTC. The chain links TRBV6-5 to TRBJ2-7; 10 bases are shared with TRBD2. V was pared by 6 bases and J by 2 bases, with 4 bases of the junction left unmatched. The CDR3 spans 14 residues. Germline lookup yields CDR1 MNHEY and CDR2 SVGAGI.

The gene calls are TRBV2 and TRBJ1-5, with D tentatively TRBD1 (5 bases). This CDR3 has 16 residues. CDR1 is SNHLY and CDR2 is FYNNEI in the germline V gene. Trimming left V 2 bases short and J 4 bases short, with 15 bases between. The CDR3 DNA reads as TGTGCCAGCAGTGAAAGTGGGGGGAGGGGTAATCAGCCCCAGCATTTT. It codes for CASSESGGRGNQPQHF.

Worth noting for this clone: This specimen includes other DNA sequences encoding the same CDR3. The chain uses TRBV6-5 and TRBJ2-1, with D maybe TRBD1 (5 bases). Germline assignment: CDR1 MNHEY and CDR2 SVGAGI. This CDR3 is 15 amino acids long. V gave up 0 bases and J gave up 3 bases, with 9 bases separating them. The CDR3 region has the DNA TGTGCCAGCAGTTACTCAACCCAGGGCTACAATGAGCAGTTCTTC. Its protein product is CASSYSTQGYNEQFF.

This sequence joins TRBV28 and TRBJ1-5, with a weak D call TRBD1 (5 bases). Germline V gene sequence: CDR1 MDHEN, CDR2 SYDVKM. V was clipped by 3 bases and J by 2 bases, with 11 bases between them. The CDR3 is made up of 15 amino acids. Here the CDR3 reads CASSFGGKGNQPQHF. CDR3 DNA sequence: TGTGCCAGCAGTTTTGGGGGGAAGGGCAATCAGCCCCAGCATTTT.

This clone came up once. The V and J genes are TRBV28 and TRBJ1-5; 7 nucleotides line up with TRBD1. The CDR3 totals 18 residues. Trimming removed 4 bases from V and 5 bases from J; junction bases left unmatched: 17. Looked up from germline, CDR1 is MDHEN and CDR2 is SYDVKM. This chain's CDR3 is CASSSTDPRDSDDQPQHF. The DNA of the CDR3 is TGTGCCAGCAGTTCCACTGACCCCCGGGACAGTGACGATCAGCCCCAGCATTTT. Full variable domain (rest looked up from reference TRBV28 and TRBJ1-5): DVKVTQSSRYLVKRTGEKVFLECVQDMDHENMFWYRQDPGLGLRLIYFSYDVKMKEKGDIPEGYSVSREKKERFSLILESASTNQTSMYLCASSSTDPRDSDDQPQHFGDGTRLSIL.